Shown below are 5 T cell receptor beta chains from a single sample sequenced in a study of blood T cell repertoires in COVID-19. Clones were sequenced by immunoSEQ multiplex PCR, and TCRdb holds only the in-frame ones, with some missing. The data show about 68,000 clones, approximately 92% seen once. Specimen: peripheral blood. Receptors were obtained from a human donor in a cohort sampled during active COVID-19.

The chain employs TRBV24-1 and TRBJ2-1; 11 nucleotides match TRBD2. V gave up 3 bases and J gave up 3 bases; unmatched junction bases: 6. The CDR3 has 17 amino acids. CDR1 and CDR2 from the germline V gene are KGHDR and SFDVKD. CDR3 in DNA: TGTGCCACCAGTGATCCCCCACTAGCGGGGGACTACAATGAGCAGTTCTTC. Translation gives CATSDPPLAGDYNEQFF.

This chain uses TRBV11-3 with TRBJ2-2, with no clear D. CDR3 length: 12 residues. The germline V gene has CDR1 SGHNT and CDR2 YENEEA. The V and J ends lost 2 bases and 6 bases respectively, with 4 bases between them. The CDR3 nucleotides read TGTGCCAGCAGCTTAAGCCCCGGGGAGCTGTTTTTT. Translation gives CASSLSPGELFF.

Here the CDR3 reads CAWTRDYLAHEQYF. CDR3 DNA sequence: TGTGCCTGGACGAGGGACTACCTTGCACACGAGCAGTACTTC. The rearrangement links TRBV30 to TRBJ2-7; 7 bases agree with TRBD2. The CDR3 extends over 14 amino acids. Germline CDR1 GTSNPN, CDR2 SVGIG (reference sequence). Losses at the gene ends were 4 bases for V and 5 bases for J; bases not matched to a gene: 11.

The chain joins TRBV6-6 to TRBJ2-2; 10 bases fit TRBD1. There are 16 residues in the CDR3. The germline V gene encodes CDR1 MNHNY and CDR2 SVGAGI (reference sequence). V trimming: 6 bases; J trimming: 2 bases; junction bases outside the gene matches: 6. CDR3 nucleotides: TGTGCCAGCAGCCCCGGACAGGGGGGAAACACCGGGGAGCTGTTTTTT. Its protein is CASSPGQGGNTGELFF.

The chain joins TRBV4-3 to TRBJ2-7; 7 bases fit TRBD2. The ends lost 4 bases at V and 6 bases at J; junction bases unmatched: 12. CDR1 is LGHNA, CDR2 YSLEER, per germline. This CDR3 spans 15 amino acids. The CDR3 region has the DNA TGCGCCAGCAGCCTCGGTCGAGCCGGGGGGAGCGAGCAGTACTTC. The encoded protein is CASSLGRAGGSEQYF.